The 15 T cell receptor beta chains in this list originate from one sample, sequenced in a study of radiotherapy plus CTLA-4 blockade in lung cancer. The repertoire was sequenced with immunoSEQ multiplex PCR; TCRdb's copy has only in-frame clones and lacks some. The data contain roughly 66,000 clones, roughly four fifths of them singletons. The material sequenced was peripheral blood, taken from a patient treated with radiotherapy plus ipilimumab. The receptors shown here come from a human donor with non-small cell lung cancer who had a partial response to radiotherapy plus ipilimumab.

This chain joins TRBV5-6 and TRBJ2-3; the match to TRBD2 covers 11 bases. CDR1 is SGHDT and CDR2 is YYEEEE in the germline V gene. V trimming: 3 bases; J trimming: 6 bases; junction bases outside the gene matches: 6. There are 15 residues in the CDR3. Written as DNA, the CDR3 is TGTGCCAGCAGCTCCCGTAGCGGGAGGGCCGATACGCAGTATTTT. Translation: CASSSRSGRADTQYF.

This clone was observed a few times. The V gene is TRBV7-3, the J gene TRBJ1-1; 8 bases are shared with TRBD1. Germline-derived CDR1 and CDR2 are SGHTA and FQGTGA. The J segment lost 4 bases and the V segment lost 3 bases, leaving 1 base of the junction unmatched. This CDR3 is 13 amino acids long. CDR3 loop: CASSFTGGTEAFF. The DNA of the CDR3 is TGTGCCAGCAGCTTTACAGGGGGCACTGAAGCTTTCTTT.

This clone was seen a single time. The V call is TRBV30, the J call TRBJ1-4; no firm D call. This CDR3 comprises 16 residues. Germline CDR1 and CDR2: GTSNPN and SVGIG (reference sequence). V shed 1 base and J shed 0 bases, with 12 bases lying between them. Here the CDR3 reads CAWSGPRVATNEKLFF. The DNA of the CDR3 is TGTGCCTGGAGTGGACCGAGGGTTGCAACTAATGAAAAACTGTTTTTT.

The V gene is TRBV13, the J gene TRBJ2-1; 8 bases match TRBD2. V was pared by 2 bases and J by 3 bases, with 21 bases of the junction left unmatched. This CDR3 is 21 amino acids long. Germline loops: CDR1 PRHDT, CDR2 FYEKMQ (reference sequence). The CDR3 nucleotides read TGTGCCAGCAGCTTAAGGCGGCGGTCGACTAGCGACCGAAGGGGCTACAATGAGCAGTTCTTC. Its protein is CASSLRRRSTSDRRGYNEQFF.

The rearrangement joins TRBV2 to TRBJ2-1, with D uncertain. The CDR3 length is 13 residues. V shed 1 base and J shed 8 bases, with 9 bases lying between them. Per germline, CDR1 SNHLY and CDR2 FYNNEI. CDR3 DNA sequence: TGTGCCAGCAGTGAAGAGGTTGAGGATGAGCAGTTCTTC. Amino acids: CASSEEVEDEQFF.

This rearrangement joins TRBV19 to TRBJ2-1; TRBD2 matches 16 bases. The CDR3 runs to 16 residues. Trimming removed 1 base from V and 10 bases from J; junction bases left unmatched: 4. The germline gives CDR1 LNHDA, CDR2 SQIVND (reference sequence). The CDR3 sequence: CASSIGGLAGGEEQFF. DNA of the CDR3: TGTGCCAGTAGTATAGGGGGACTAGCGGGAGGGGAGGAGCAGTTCTTC.

The J gene is TRBJ2-1, the V gene TRBV18, with 9 bases aligning to TRBD2. Germline assignment: CDR1 KGHSH and CDR2 LQKENI. This CDR3 has 16 amino acids. The V gene end was trimmed by 1 base and the J gene end by 1 base; junction bases not matched to a gene: 2. In DNA, the CDR3 is TGTGCCAGCTCACCACAGGCGGGAGGGTCCTACAATGAGCAGTTCTTC. Translation: CASSPQAGGSYNEQFF.

The CDR3 DNA reads TGCGCCAGCAGCTTTGGGCGGGGGTTCTACAATGAGCAGTTCTTC. Amino acid sequence: CASSFGRGFYNEQFF. This chain links TRBV5-1 with TRBJ2-1; TRBD2 matches 7 bases. This CDR3 has 15 amino acids. Per the germline V gene, CDR1 is SGHRS and CDR2 is YFSETQ. The junction had 5 bases not matched to a gene; V was cut back by 2 bases and J by 3 bases. The full variable domain, its missing parts supplied by reference TRBV5-1 and TRBJ2-1, is KAGVTQTPRYLIKTRGQQVTLSCSPISGHRSVSWYQQTPGQGLQFLFEYFSETQRNKGNFPGRFSGRQFSNSRSEMNVSTLELGDSALYLCASSFGRGFYNEQFFGPGTRLTVL.

The chain has TRBV5-8 and TRBJ2-7, with TRBD2 matching over 13 bases. CDR1 is SGHTS and CDR2 is YDEGEE in the germline V gene. This CDR3 is 17 amino acids long. With V trimmed by 3 bases and J by 4 bases, 10 bases remained unmatched. The DNA of the CDR3 is TGTGCCAGCAGCTCCCCTTTACTAGCGGGAGGGCCGTACGAGCAGTACTTC. Protein: CASSSPLLAGGPYEQYF.

This clone came up a few times. The chain's CDR3 is CASSQDGQGSWYEQYF. Written as DNA, the CDR3 is TGCGCCAGCAGCCAAGATGGACAGGGGTCATGGTACGAGCAGTACTTC. This sequence joins TRBV4-1 and TRBJ2-7, with TRBD1 matching 9 bases. With 0 bases clipped from V and 4 bases from J, the junction kept 7 bases outside the gene matches. This CDR3 has 16 residues. Per the germline V gene, CDR1 is MGHRA and CDR2 is YSYEKL.

This sequence joins TRBV19 and TRBJ2-1; TRBD2 might be the D (6 bases). The V gene's germline CDR1 is LNHDA and CDR2 SQIVND (reference sequence). The CDR3 sequence is 15 residues long. Trimming took 10 bases from V and 7 from J, leaving 23 bases between them. The DNA for the CDR3 is TGTGCCACCGGATCGGAGGGGCTTGGCTTTAATGAGCAGTTCTTC. Its translation is CATGSEGLGFNEQFF.

This clone was counted between two and nine times. The genes are TRBV11-3 and TRBJ2-5; possible D gene TRBD1, 6 bases. The CDR3 consists of 13 residues. The germline V gene has CDR1 SGHNT and CDR2 YENEEA. The germline V and J ends were trimmed by 5 bases and 5 bases, with 12 bases remaining between them. CDR3 bases: TGTGCCAGCAGCACCAGGGGCGGGGAGACCCAGTACTTC. Amino acid sequence: CASSTRGGETQYF.

Only a few counts were recorded for this clone. The V gene is TRBV10-2, the J gene TRBJ2-7, with D tentatively TRBD1 (5 bases). Germline lookup yields CDR1 WSHSY and CDR2 SAAADI. The CDR3 loop spans 16 amino acids. The ends were cut back, 4 bases at V and 4 bases at J, with 20 bases in the middle. This chain's CDR3 is CASSVPPGPLIYEQYF. The CDR3 nucleotides read TGCGCCAGCAGTGTTCCTCCAGGGCCGCTAATTTACGAGCAGTACTTC.

J is TRBJ1-4 and V is TRBV18; possibly TRBD1 for D (5 bases). Germline loops: CDR1 KGHSH, CDR2 LQKENI. V lost 5 bases to trimming and J lost 2 bases, with 12 bases between them. The CDR3 is made up of 15 amino acids. This chain's CDR3 is CASSSGVTTNEKLFF. In nucleotides, the CDR3 is TGTGCCAGCTCATCGGGGGTAACGACTAATGAAAAACTGTTTTTT.

The chain uses TRBV18 and TRBJ1-1; D remains ambiguous. The CDR3 has 14 amino acids. V lost 2 bases and J 0 bases, leaving 7 bases between the germline ends. Germline lookup yields CDR1 KGHSH and CDR2 LQKENI. The DNA for the CDR3 is TGTGCCAGCTCACCAACCGGGGTGAACACTGAAGCTTTCTTT. Its protein is CASSPTGVNTEAFF.